Shown below are 26 T cell receptor beta chains from a single sample sequenced in a study of cytomegalovirus exposure and HLA in healthy donors. The PCR ran on 60 Vbeta and 13 Jbeta primers. Clones were sequenced by immunoSEQ multiplex PCR, and TCRdb holds only the in-frame ones, with some missing. The table lists 150,000 to 180,000 clones, over 65% of them singletons, with roughly 4.2% in the top ten. The sample taken for sequencing was PBMCs. The receptor source for this set is a middle-aged woman in good health and CMV-seronegative.

The chain has TRBV28 and TRBJ1-3; the match to TRBD1 covers 9 bases. V lost 8 bases and J lost 4; bases outside the gene matches: 9. CDR1 and CDR2 from the germline V gene are MDHEN and SYDVKM. The CDR3 runs to 15 residues. CDR3 nucleotides: TGTGCCAGCCTAGAGACAGGGGGAAAAGGAAACACCATATATTTT. This translates into CASLETGGKGNTIYF.

The chain couples TRBV5-6 to TRBJ2-7, with 8 bases aligning to TRBD1. V lost 2 bases, J lost 2 bases, and 9 bases stayed unmatched. The germline V gene has CDR1 SGHDT and CDR2 YYEEEE. The CDR3 extends over 16 amino acids. The CDR3 nucleotides are TGTGCCAGCAGCTTTATCCCGGGACAGGACCCCTACGAGCAGTACTTC. It translates to CASSFIPGQDPYEQYF.

A few counts support this clone. The chain employs TRBV30 and TRBJ1-1, with 7 bases lining up with TRBD1. V dropped 3 bases and J dropped 5; count of bases not matched to a gene: 6. CDR1 is GTSNPN, CDR2 SVGIG, per germline (reference sequence). The CDR3 runs to 13 residues. The CDR3 nucleotides are TGTGCCTGGAGCCCGGGACAGTGGACTGAAGCTTTCTTT. It codes for CAWSPGQWTEAFF. Full variable domain (missing parts from reference TRBV30 and TRBJ1-1): SQTIHQWPATLVQPVGSPLSLECTVEGTSNPNLYWYRQAAGRGLQLLFYSVGIGQISSEVPQNLSASRPQDRQFILSSKKLLLSDSGFYLCAWSPGQWTEAFFGQGTRLTVV.

The chain carries TRBV6-5 and TRBJ1-2, with D possibly being TRBD1 (5 bases). V was clipped by 7 bases and J by 4 bases, with 13 bases between them. The CDR3 totals 13 residues. Germline CDR1 MNHEY, CDR2 SVGAGI. Here the CDR3 reads CASTPWGGYGYTF. Written as DNA, the CDR3 is TGTGCCAGCACCCCATGGGGGGGCTATGGCTACACCTTC.

The rearrangement joins TRBV6-5 to TRBJ1-2; maybe TRBD1 (5 bases). Trimming stripped 4 bases from V and 6 bases from J, with 18 bases between. CDR1 is MNHEY and CDR2 is SVGAGI in the germline V gene. This CDR3 has 15 residues. CDR3 sequence (DNA): TGTGCCAGCAGTTTGGGGGGGAGTCAACAAAATGGCTACACCTTC. Translated, it gives CASSLGGSQQNGYTF.

The CDR3 spells CASSPFGTGPLNTEAFF. The CDR3 DNA reads TGTGCCAGTTCTCCTTTCGGGACAGGCCCTCTGAACACTGAAGCTTTCTTT. The chain employs TRBV10-3 and TRBJ1-1, with 8 bases fitting TRBD1. The CDR3 loop spans 17 amino acids. The V gene's germline CDR1 is ENHRY and CDR2 SYGVKD. With 10 bases clipped from V and 0 bases from J, the junction kept 16 bases outside the gene matches.

V usage is TRBV7-8 and J usage is TRBJ1-1; no firm D call. Germline lookup yields CDR1 SGHVS and CDR2 FQNEAQ. Trimming took 4 bases from V and 4 from J, leaving 7 bases between them. The CDR3 sequence is 12 residues long. This CDR3 reads CASSSTLTEAFF. The CDR3 DNA is TGTGCCAGCAGCTCTACTCTCACTGAAGCTTTCTTT.

This clone was seen only once. The chain uses TRBV29-1 and TRBJ1-5, with D perhaps TRBD1 (5 bases). Germline loops: CDR1 SQVTM, CDR2 ANQGSEA. Trimming pared 6 bases from V and 6 bases from J, leaving 18 bases between. The CDR3 consists of 14 residues. The CDR3 DNA is TGCAGCGTCGTTATGGACCTGGGGGGTCAGCCCCAGCATTTT. Protein sequence: CSVVMDLGGQPQHF.

V gene TRBV2 combines with J gene TRBJ2-4, with D maybe TRBD1 (5 bases). The V gene's germline CDR1 is SNHLY and CDR2 FYNNEI. V shed 7 bases and J shed 0 bases, with 13 bases lying between them. This CDR3 is 15 amino acids long. The CDR3 sequence: CASKGREGAKNIQYF. The CDR3 nucleotides are TGTGCCAGCAAGGGCAGGGAAGGAGCCAAAAACATTCAGTACTTC.

This clone was counted only a few times. V gene TRBV6-5 combines with J gene TRBJ1-5; tentatively, D is TRBD1 (6 bases). The germline V and J ends were trimmed by 5 bases and 4 bases, with 9 bases remaining between them. Germline values: CDR1 MNHEY, CDR2 SVGAGI. The CDR3 has 13 residues. The CDR3 loop is CASSTRGNQPQHF. The CDR3 DNA follows: TGTGCCAGCAGTACCAGGGGTAATCAGCCCCAGCATTTT.

This clone was seen only a few times. The CDR3 spells CASSLLRGHGSYEQYF. CDR3 sequence (DNA): TGTGCCAGCAGCTTATTAAGGGGGCATGGGTCCTACGAGCAGTACTTC. This rearrangement joins TRBV7-9 to TRBJ2-7; 7 bases are shared with TRBD1. CDR1 is SEHNR, CDR2 FQNEAQ, per germline (reference sequence). Unmatched junction bases numbered 8, after V lost 2 bases and J lost 1 base. CDR3 length equals 16 residues.

The chain is built from TRBV25-1 and TRBJ1-1; tentatively, D is TRBD1 (6 bases). The CDR3 extends over 12 amino acids. V lost 7 bases and J 7 bases, leaving 13 bases between the germline ends. Germline V gene lookup returns CDR1 MGHDK and CDR2 SYGVNS. The CDR3 region has the DNA TGTGCCAGCACGGGGGGGCTTGGTGAAGCTTTCTTT. It specifies CASTGGLGEAFF.

The chain has TRBV6-5 and TRBJ1-1, with D unclear. CDR1 and CDR2 (germline): MNHEY, SVGAGI. V shed 6 bases and J shed 1 base, with 6 bases lying between them. The CDR3 has 12 amino acids. CDR3 loop: CASRGRNTEAFF. The CDR3 DNA reads TGTGCCAGCAGGGGCCGGAACACTGAAGCTTTCTTT.

The V and J genes are TRBV7-9 and TRBJ2-3, with D perhaps TRBD2 (6 bases). The CDR3 totals 15 residues. The V and J ends lost 6 bases and 2 bases respectively, with 15 bases between them. Germline-derived CDR1 and CDR2 are SEHNR and FQNEAQ (reference sequence). CDR3: CASRESGGFTDTQYF. The CDR3 DNA sequence: TGTGCCAGCAGGGAATCCGGGGGATTCACAGATACGCAGTATTTT.

For this clone: Other nucleotide sequences in the sample specify the same CDR3. DNA of the CDR3: TGTGCCTGGAGCACAGGGTCTAGCGGGAGTTTAAAACAGTTCTTC. Residues: CAWSTGSSGSLKQFF. This chain links TRBV30 with TRBJ2-1; 10 bases agree with TRBD2. Germline V gives CDR1 GTSNPN, CDR2 SVGIG (reference sequence). CDR3 length: 15 residues. Trimming cost V 3 bases and J 13 bases; bases outside gene matches: 15.

The chain is built from TRBV29-1 and TRBJ2-1; 12 bases fit TRBD2. V lost 7 bases to trimming and J lost 0 bases; unmatched junction nucleotides: 13. Germline values: CDR1 SQVTM, CDR2 ANQGSEA. The CDR3 is 18 amino acids. The CDR3 loop reads CSATGTETSGSSYNEQFF. The CDR3 region has the DNA TGCAGCGCAACAGGGACGGAGACTAGCGGGAGCTCCTACAATGAGCAGTTCTTC.

The V gene is TRBV27, the J gene TRBJ1-5, with TRBD1 matching 8 bases. This CDR3 comprises 17 residues. Germline V gene lookup returns CDR1 MNHEY and CDR2 SMNVEV (reference sequence). V trimming: 3 bases; J trimming: 1 base; junction bases outside the gene matches: 8. In DNA, the CDR3 is TGTGCCAGCAGTTTTAAGGCAGGGGGCGGGAGCAATCAGCCCCAGCATTTT. This codes for CASSFKAGGGSNQPQHF.

This clone was counted a few times. This chain uses TRBV27 with TRBJ2-5; 14 nucleotides match TRBD2. The CDR3 has 15 amino acids. Germline values: CDR1 MNHEY, CDR2 SMNVEV (reference sequence). Unmatched junction bases numbered 5, after V lost 8 bases and J lost 3 bases. The CDR3 sequence is CASRRLAGGEETQYF. The DNA for the CDR3 is TGTGCCAGCCGGAGACTAGCGGGAGGGGAAGAGACCCAGTACTTC.

The rearrangement links TRBV4-2 to TRBJ2-7; 10 bases line up with TRBD2. This CDR3 region has 14 residues. V lost 4 bases, J lost 6 bases, and 6 bases stayed unmatched. The V gene's germline CDR1 is LGHNA and CDR2 YNFKEQ. This chain's CDR3 is CASSLLAGEGEQYF. Here the CDR3 DNA reads TGTGCCAGCAGCCTCCTAGCGGGAGAGGGCGAGCAGTACTTC.

This sequence joins TRBV29-1 and TRBJ1-5, with a weak D call TRBD1 (5 bases). Germline V gives CDR1 SQVTM, CDR2 ANQGSEA. This CDR3 is built from 16 residues. Trimming removed 4 bases from V and 3 bases from J, with 19 bases in between. The CDR3 DNA is TGCAGCGTTGCGATTGGGTTTGGAGGGGCCAATCAGCCCCAGCATTTT. Translation gives CSVAIGFGGANQPQHF.

V is TRBV5-1 and J is TRBJ1-4; possibly TRBD1 for D (6 bases). Trimming took off 0 bases at V and 0 bases at J, with 6 bases between the two ends. Germline assignment: CDR1 SGHRS and CDR2 YFSETQ. There are 15 residues in the CDR3. CDR3 in amino acids: CASSLEGATNEKLFF. Here the CDR3 DNA reads TGCGCCAGCAGCTTGGAGGGGGCAACTAATGAAAAACTGTTTTTT. Filled out from reference TRBV5-1 and TRBJ1-4, the complete variable domain reads KAGVTQTPRYLIKTRGQQVTLSCSPISGHRSVSWYQQTPGQGLQFLFEYFSETQRNKGNFPGRFSGRQFSNSRSEMNVSTLELGDSALYLCASSLEGATNEKLFFGSGTQLSVL.

The rearrangement joins TRBV7-9 to TRBJ2-2, with a weak D call TRBD1 (5 bases). The CDR3 sequence is 14 residues long. The germline V and J ends were trimmed by 5 bases and 7 bases, with 14 bases remaining between them. The germline V gene encodes CDR1 SEHNR and CDR2 FQNEAQ (reference sequence). As DNA, the CDR3 is TGTGCCAGCAGCAAAGCCGGACAAGGCGGGGAGCTGTTTTTT. Translation: CASSKAGQGGELFF. The full variable domain, in which reference TRBV7-9 and TRBJ2-2 provide the parts outside the CDR3, is DTGVSQNPRHKITKRGQNVTFRCDPISEHNRLYWYRQTLGQGPEFLTYFQNEAQLEKSRLLSDRFSAERPKGSFSTLEIQRTEQGDSAMYLCASSKAGQGGELFFGEGSRLTVL.

Note on this clone: At one end, the junction sequence differs from germline, possibly due to a read error. The chain carries TRBV7-7 and TRBJ2-6, with D possibly called TRBD1 or TRBD2 (5 bases each). This CDR3 region has 16 residues. CDR1 is SSHAT and CDR2 is FNYEAQ in the germline V gene (reference sequence). CDR3 amino acids: CASSLAWGAGANVLTF. CDR3 in DNA: TGTGCTAGCAGCTTAGCGTGGGGCGCTGGGGCCAACGTCCTGACTTTC. Full variable domain (rest looked up from reference TRBV7-7 and TRBJ2-6): GAGVSQSPRYKVTKRGQDVTLRCDPISSHATLYWYQQALGQGPEFLTYFNYEAQPDKSGLPSDRFSAERPEGSISTLTIQRTEQRDSAMYRCASSLAWGAGANVLTFGAGSRLTVL.

This chain connects TRBV7-9 to TRBJ2-7; 8 bases fit TRBD1. Germline CDR1 reads SEHNR; CDR2 reads FQNEAQ (reference sequence). This CDR3 has 14 amino acids. Unmatched junction bases numbered 3, after V lost 4 bases and J lost 1 base. The CDR3 sequence is CASSSGTGSYEQYF. As DNA, the CDR3 is TGTGCCAGCAGCTCCGGGACAGGATCCTACGAGCAGTACTTC.

The rearrangement joins TRBV11-2 to TRBJ2-7; D might be TRBD1 (5 bases). Trimming shortened V by 6 bases and J by 4 bases, and 13 bases separated the two germline ends. Germline V lookup: CDR1 SGHAT, CDR2 FQNNGV. This CDR3 comprises 13 residues. For the CDR3, the DNA is TGTGCCAGCAGGAACCTTAGGGGTTACGAGCAGTACTTC. Its protein product is CASRNLRGYEQYF.

The J gene is TRBJ2-3, the V gene TRBV2; D may be TRBD2 (6 bases). Germline-derived CDR1 and CDR2 are SNHLY and FYNNEI. With 6 bases removed from V and 1 base from J, the gap between germline ends came to 14 bases. The CDR3 contains 15 residues. For the CDR3, the DNA is TGTGCCAGCAGCCCATCGGGACTCCGCACAGATACGCAGTATTTT. Its protein product is CASSPSGLRTDTQYF.